These T cell receptor beta chains were read from a single sample in a study of shared clonotypes between healthy human individuals. Method: immunoSEQ multiplex PCR; TCRdb's copy keeps in-frame clones and lacks some. This table holds about half a million clones, around 77% found once. The source material was PBMCs. All receptors come from a woman aged 40 to 49 in good health. Some clones in this sample may be carry-over from other donors' samples. Each CDR3 is given with its conserved first and last residue. The D gene is left open where the match is weak. Some rows mark clone size as missing; the rest say once, few, many or name a class of expanded clone.

abundance	d_gene	v_gene	j_gene	len	CDR3aa	CDR3nt
few	NA	TRBV5-4	TRBJ2-7	14	CASSLDNRDYEQYF	TGTGCCAGCAGCTTGGATAACAGGGACTACGAGCAGTACTTC
NA	TRBD2	TRBV6-5	TRBJ2-1	16	CASSYQGLAGGNEQFF	TGTGCCAGCAGTTACCAGGGACTAGCGGGAGGGAATGAGCAGTTCTTC
NA	NA	TRBV28	TRBJ2-3	14	CASSLGSSTDTQYF	TGTGCCAGCAGTCTCGGGTCTAGCACAGATACGCAGTATTTT
NA	NA	TRBV30	TRBJ2-1	15	CAWSSGLSSYNEQFF	TGTGCCTGGAGTTCAGGGCTAAGCTCCTACAATGAGCAGTTCTTC
few	NA	TRBV4-3	TRBJ1-4	13	CASSQDGGGKLFF	TGCGCCAGCAGCCAAGATGGTGGGGGAAAACTGTTTTTT
NA	TRBD1	TRBV27	TRBJ1-1	16	CASSLGGQRLYTEAFF	TGTGCCAGCAGCCTAGGGGGACAGAGGTTGTATACTGAAGCTTTCTTT
NA	TRBD1	TRBV28	TRBJ2-7	17	CASSFTPGQASFSEQYF	TGTGCCAGCAGTTTTACACCGGGACAGGCGAGTTTTTCCGAGCAGTACTTC
NA	NA	TRBV30	TRBJ1-2	12	CAWSDYNYGYTF	TGTGCCTGGAGTGATTACAACTATGGCTACACCTTC
NA	NA	TRBV5-1	TRBJ2-1	13	CASSLGQYNEQFF	TGCGCCAGCAGCTTAGGACAGTACAATGAGCAGTTCTTC
NA	NA	TRBV9	TRBJ1-1	14	CASSARRTNTEAFF	TGTGCCAGCAGCGCTCGACGGACGAACACTGAAGCTTTCTTT
NA	NA	TRBV28	TRBJ1-2	13	CASSFGIGYGYTF	TGTGCCAGCAGTTTCGGGATCGGCTATGGCTACACCTTC
few	NA	TRBV18	TRBJ2-3	12	CASSPGTDTQYF	TGTGCCAGCTCACCGGGTACAGATACGCAGTATTTT
NA	NA	TRBV30	TRBJ2-6	13	CAGTMGGANVLTF	TGTGCTGGAACTATGGGTGGGGCCAACGTCCTGACTTTC
NA	NA	TRBV28	TRBJ1-3	15	CASSFTGNLGNTIYF	TGTGCCAGCAGTTTCACGGGAAACCTTGGAAACACCATATATTTT
NA	NA	TRBV5-1	TRBJ2-2	12	CASSRGPGELFF	TGCGCCAGCAGCAGGGGTCCCGGGGAGCTGTTTTTT
NA	TRBD1	TRBV7-7	TRBJ2-1	12	CASSLTGDEQFF	TGTGCCAGCAGCTTGACAGGGGATGAGCAGTTCTTC
many	NA	TRBV6-1	TRBJ1-1	13	CASSELSNTEAFF	TGTGCCAGCAGTGAACTCAGTAACACTGAAGCTTTCTTT
NA	TRBD2	TRBV5-1	TRBJ2-7	16	CASSPGTSGSGYEQYF	TGCGCCAGCAGCCCGGGGACTAGCGGGAGTGGGTACGAGCAGTACTTC
NA	TRBD1	TRBV27	TRBJ2-3	15	CASSRRTGSTDTQYF	TGTGCCAGCAGTAGAAGGACAGGAAGCACAGATACGCAGTATTTT
few	NA	TRBV30	TRBJ2-1	14	CAWMLGAGYNEQFF	TGTGCCTGGATGCTGGGAGCGGGTTACAATGAGCAGTTCTTC
NA	NA	TRBV11-2	TRBJ2-5	13	CASSLGDRRTQYF	TGTGCCAGCAGTCTAGGGGACCGCAGGACCCAGTACTTC
NA	NA	TRBV28	TRBJ1-5	12	CASSLNAQPQHF	TGTGCCAGCAGTTTAAACGCTCAGCCCCAGCATTTT
NA	NA	TRBV5-5	TRBJ2-4	15	CASSLVQGDKNIQYF	TGTGCCAGCAGCTTAGTACAGGGCGATAAAAACATTCAGTACTTC
NA	NA	TRBV21-1	TRBJ1-5	14	CASSTRGNNQPQHF	TGTGCCAGCAGCACCAGGGGGAACAATCAGCCCCAGCATTTT
few	TRBD2	TRBV6-5	TRBJ2-1	15	CASSTGVSGIDEQFF	TGTGCCAGCAGTACCGGAGTTAGCGGGATTGATGAGCAGTTCTTC
NA	NA	TRBV27	TRBJ2-1	12	CASSSVGGPQFF	TGTGCCAGCAGTTCCGTCGGGGGGCCGCAGTTCTTC
few	NA	TRBV6-6	TRBJ1-5	13	CASSYTSNQPQHF	TGTGCCAGCAGTTACACCAGCAATCAGCCCCAGCATTTT
NA	TRBD1	TRBV14	TRBJ2-7	15	CASSPWGTGSYEQYF	TGTGCCAGCAGCCCCTGGGGGACAGGCTCCTACGAGCAGTACTTC
NA	NA	TRBV5-4	TRBJ1-2	14	CASSLGTEFYGYTF	TGTGCCAGCAGCTTGGGGACAGAGTTCTATGGCTACACCTTC
NA	NA	TRBV19	TRBJ1-1	16	CASSMRGGDKNTEAFF	TGTGCCAGTAGTATGCGCGGGGGCGACAAGAACACTGAAGCTTTCTTT
NA	NA	TRBV9	TRBJ2-7	14	CASSVTGANYEQYF	TGTGCCAGCAGCGTTACCGGGGCTAACTACGAGCAGTACTTC
NA	NA	TRBV29-1	TRBJ1-1	13	CSVEDSGGTEAFF	TGCAGCGTTGAAGACAGCGGGGGAACTGAAGCTTTCTTT
few	TRBD2	TRBV7-2	TRBJ2-1	15	CASSLARTGGREQFF	TGTGCCAGCAGCTTAGCTCGGACGGGAGGTCGTGAGCAGTTCTTC
NA	TRBD2	TRBV11-1	TRBJ2-3	15	CASSTSGRDTDTQYF	TGTGCCAGCAGTACTAGTGGGAGGGACACAGATACGCAGTATTTT
NA	NA	TRBV29-1	TRBJ1-1	14	CSADGAAGGTEAFF	TGCAGCGCCGATGGGGCAGCCGGGGGAACTGAAGCTTTCTTT
NA	NA	TRBV19	TRBJ1-4	13	CASSEVNFEKLFF	TGTGCCAGTTCAGAGGTAAACTTTGAAAAACTGTTTTTT
NA	TRBD1	TRBV7-2	TRBJ2-1	16	CASSLYPGQGDNEQFF	TGTGCCAGCAGCTTATATCCGGGACAGGGGGACAATGAGCAGTTCTTC
once	NA	TRBV28	TRBJ2-7	15	CASSLLLDYPREQYF	TGTGCCAGCAGTTTACTATTAGACTATCCTCGAGAGCAGTACTTC
NA	NA	TRBV10-3	TRBJ1-1	14	CAISENPQNTEAFF	TGTGCCATCAGTGAGAACCCACAGAACACTGAAGCTTTCTTT
NA	NA	TRBV7-3	TRBJ2-6	18	CASSLTPGKSSGANVLTF	TGTGCCAGCAGCTTAACCCCAGGGAAAAGCTCTGGGGCCAACGTCCTGACTTTC
NA	NA	TRBV28	TRBJ1-4	15	CASRPGGPTNEKLFF	TGTGCCAGCAGGCCGGGGGGGCCCACAAATGAAAAACTGTTTTTT
NA	TRBD2	TRBV29-1	TRBJ2-7	12	CSVRTSSYEQYF	TGCAGCGTTCGGACTAGTTCTTACGAGCAGTACTTC
NA	NA	TRBV18	TRBJ1-3	17	CASSPPEGRVSGNTIYF	TGTGCCAGCTCACCTCCGGAGGGCAGGGTCTCTGGAAACACCATATATTTT
NA	NA	TRBV6-6	TRBJ2-7	11	CASSQGREQYF	TGTGCCAGCAGCCAGGGACGCGAGCAGTACTTC
NA	TRBD1	TRBV5-8	TRBJ2-7	15	CASSVTDRDNYEQYF	TGTGCCAGCAGCGTGACAGACAGGGACAACTACGAGCAGTACTTC
NA	NA	TRBV7-2	TRBJ1-5	15	CASSLGRVIAQPQHF	TGTGCCAGCAGCTTAGGCAGGGTGATAGCTCAGCCCCAGCATTTT
many	NA	TRBV27	TRBJ2-2	13	CASRDSNTGELFF	TGTGCCAGCAGGGACTCGAACACCGGGGAGCTGTTTTTT